What follows are 7 T cell receptor beta chains derived from one specimen sequenced in a study of T cell repertoires in chronic hepatitis B. Only in-frame clones appear in the TCRdb table, and some are missing; sequencing was by immunoSEQ multiplex PCR. This table has over 450 clones, 84% appearing once. The sequencing sample was made of HBV polymerase (pol387) epitope-specific CD8+ T cells from PBMCs. These receptors originate from a human donor with chronic hepatitis B virus infection.

This clone was recorded only once. The rearrangement links TRBV5-1 to TRBJ2-7, with 9 nucleotides matching TRBD1. Germline-derived CDR1 and CDR2 are SGHRS and YFSETQ. The CDR3 runs to 16 residues. After removal of 2 bases from V and 3 bases from J, the junction contained 9 bases not matched to a gene. CDR3 sequence: CASSLSRRDRDYEQYF. In DNA form, the CDR3 reads TGCGCCAGCAGCTTATCTCGCCGGGACAGGGACTACGAGCAGTACTTC.

The J gene is TRBJ2-3, the V gene TRBV6-4; D gene ambiguous. V was shortened by 11 bases and J by 0 bases, with 12 bases between the two germline ends. The CDR3 loop spans 13 amino acids. The germline gives CDR1 MRHNA, CDR2 SNTAGT. The CDR3 bases are TGTGCCGTCACCGCTAATAGCACAGATACGCAGTATTTT. Its protein product is CAVTANSTDTQYF.

The gene calls are TRBV7-6 and TRBJ1-5, with no clear D. V lost 5 bases and J 7 bases, leaving 12 bases between the germline ends. The germline gives CDR1 SGHVS, CDR2 FNYEAQ. This CDR3 comprises 13 residues. This chain's CDR3 is CASSPGRRQPQHF. For the CDR3, the DNA is TGTGCCAGCAGCCCCGGGAGGAGACAGCCCCAGCATTTT.

This clone was seen more than once but under ten times. V gene TRBV6-6 combines with J gene TRBJ2-5; D ambiguous. The germline gives CDR1 MNHNY, CDR2 SVGAGI (reference sequence). This CDR3 is built from 12 residues. The V gene lost 7 bases and the J gene lost 5 bases, with 11 bases spanning the gap. The CDR3 bases are TGTGCCAGCATCGGGTCTGGGGAGACCCAGTACTTC. It is translated as CASIGSGETQYF.

This clone was seen once. The CDR3 DNA reads TGCGCCAGCAGCCGAGGACAGGGGGGTGGCTACACCTTC. Translation: CASSRGQGGGYTF. The chain employs TRBV4-1 and TRBJ1-2, with 10 bases that match TRBD1. CDR1 is MGHRA, CDR2 YSYEKL, per germline. The length of the CDR3 is 13 residues. V was pared by 4 bases and J by 7 bases, with 3 bases of the junction left unmatched.

This clone was recorded once. The chain uses TRBV28 and TRBJ2-2; 7 bases line up with TRBD2. Germline-derived CDR1 and CDR2 are MDHEN and SYDVKM. The CDR3 consists of 17 residues. Trimming removed 3 bases from V and 6 bases from J; junction bases left unmatched: 13. The CDR3, as DNA: TGTGCCAGCAGTTTCAATCTTGGACTAGGTCGCCCCGGGGAGCTGTTTTTT. Translation: CASSFNLGLGRPGELFF.

This clone appeared a single time. The rearrangement uses TRBV11-2 and TRBJ2-5; D unclear. V was trimmed by 1 base and J by 5 bases, leaving 23 bases between them. The CDR3 runs 18 residues. Germline CDR1 is SGHAT and CDR2 is FQNNGV. Here the CDR3 reads CASSLVPRRTNTRETQYF. The DNA of the CDR3 is TGTGCCAGCAGCTTAGTTCCCAGACGGACCAATACACGGGAGACCCAGTACTTC. Full variable domain (outside the CDR3, taken from reference TRBV11-2 and TRBJ2-5): EAGVAQSPRYKIIEKRQSVAFWCNPISGHATLYWYQQILGQGPKLLIQFQNNGVVDDSQLPKDRFSAERLKGVDSTLKIQPAKLEDSAVYLCASSLVPRRTNTRETQYFGPGTRLLVL.